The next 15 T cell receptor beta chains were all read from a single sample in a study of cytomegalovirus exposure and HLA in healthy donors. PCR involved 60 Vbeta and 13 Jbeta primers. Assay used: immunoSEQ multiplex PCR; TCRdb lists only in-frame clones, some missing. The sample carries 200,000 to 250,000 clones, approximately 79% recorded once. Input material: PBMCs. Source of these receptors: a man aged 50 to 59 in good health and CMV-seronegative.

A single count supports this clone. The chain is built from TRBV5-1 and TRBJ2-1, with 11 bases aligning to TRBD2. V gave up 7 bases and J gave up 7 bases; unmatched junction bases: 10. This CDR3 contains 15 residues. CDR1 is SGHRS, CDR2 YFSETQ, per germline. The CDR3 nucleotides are TGCGCCAGCTTCGTAGCGGGAGGGCCAGGGAATGAGCAGTTCTTC. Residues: CASFVAGGPGNEQFF.

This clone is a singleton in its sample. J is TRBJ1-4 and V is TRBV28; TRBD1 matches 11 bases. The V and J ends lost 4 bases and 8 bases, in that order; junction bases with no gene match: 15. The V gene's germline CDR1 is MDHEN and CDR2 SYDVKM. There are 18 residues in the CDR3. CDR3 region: CASSWTGTGGIRGEKLFF. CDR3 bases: TGTGCCAGCAGTTGGACCGGGACAGGGGGTATAAGGGGGGAAAAACTGTTTTTT.

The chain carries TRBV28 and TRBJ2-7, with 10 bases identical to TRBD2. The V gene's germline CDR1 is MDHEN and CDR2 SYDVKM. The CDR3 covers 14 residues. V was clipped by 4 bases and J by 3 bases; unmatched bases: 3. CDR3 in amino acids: CASSSAGGVYEQYF. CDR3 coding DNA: TGTGCCAGCAGTTCAGCGGGAGGGGTCTACGAGCAGTACTTC.

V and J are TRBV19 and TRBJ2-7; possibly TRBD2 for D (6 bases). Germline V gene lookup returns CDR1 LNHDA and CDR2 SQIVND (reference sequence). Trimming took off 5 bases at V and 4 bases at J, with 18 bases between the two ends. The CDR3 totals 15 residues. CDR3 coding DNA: TGTGCCAGTAGTGAATCCGGGAGCACATGGTACGAGCAGTACTTC. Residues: CASSESGSTWYEQYF.

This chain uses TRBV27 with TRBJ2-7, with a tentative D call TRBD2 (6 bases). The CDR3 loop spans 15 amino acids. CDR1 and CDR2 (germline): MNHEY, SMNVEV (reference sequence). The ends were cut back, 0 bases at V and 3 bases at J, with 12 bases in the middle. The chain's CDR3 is CASSLSGGGLYEQYF. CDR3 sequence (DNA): TGTGCCAGCAGTTTATCGGGGGGAGGCCTCTACGAGCAGTACTTC.

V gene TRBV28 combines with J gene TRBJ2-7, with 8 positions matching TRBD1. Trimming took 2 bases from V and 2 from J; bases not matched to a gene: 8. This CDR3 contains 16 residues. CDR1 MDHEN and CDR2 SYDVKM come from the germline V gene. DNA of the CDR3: TGTGCCAGCAGTTTAATCTCCGGGACAGGTGCCTACGAGCAGTACTTC. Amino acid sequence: CASSLISGTGAYEQYF. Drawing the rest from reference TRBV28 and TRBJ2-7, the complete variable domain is DVKVTQSSRYLVKRTGEKVFLECVQDMDHENMFWYRQDPGLGLRLIYFSYDVKMKEKGDIPEGYSVSREKKERFSLILESASTNQTSMYLCASSLISGTGAYEQYFGPGTRLTVT.

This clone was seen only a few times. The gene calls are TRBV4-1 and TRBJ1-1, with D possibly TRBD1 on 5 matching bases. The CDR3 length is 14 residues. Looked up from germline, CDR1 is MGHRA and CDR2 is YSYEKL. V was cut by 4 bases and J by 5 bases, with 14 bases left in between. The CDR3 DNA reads TGCGCCAGCAGCCGCGGGGGGGGTGGGACTGAAGCTTTCTTT. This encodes CASSRGGGGTEAFF.

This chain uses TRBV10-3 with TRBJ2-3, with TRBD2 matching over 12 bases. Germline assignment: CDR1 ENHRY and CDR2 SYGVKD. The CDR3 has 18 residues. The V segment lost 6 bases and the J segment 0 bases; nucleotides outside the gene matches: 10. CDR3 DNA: TGTGCCATCAGACCGGGACTAGCGGGCGGTGGTAGCACAGATACGCAGTATTTT. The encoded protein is CAIRPGLAGGGSTDTQYF.

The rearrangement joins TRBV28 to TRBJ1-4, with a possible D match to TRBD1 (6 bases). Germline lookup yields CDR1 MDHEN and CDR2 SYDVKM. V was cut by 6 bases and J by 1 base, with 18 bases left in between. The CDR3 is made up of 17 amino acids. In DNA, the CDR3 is TGTGCCAGCAGGCCAGGCAGGGGTATCTTAACTAATGAAAAACTGTTTTTT. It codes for CASRPGRGILTNEKLFF.

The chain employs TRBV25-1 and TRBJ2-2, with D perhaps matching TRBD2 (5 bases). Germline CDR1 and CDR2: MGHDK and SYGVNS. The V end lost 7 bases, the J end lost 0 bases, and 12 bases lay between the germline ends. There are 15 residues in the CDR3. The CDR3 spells CASTQFGTNTGELFF. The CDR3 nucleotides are TGTGCCAGCACCCAATTCGGGACGAACACCGGGGAGCTGTTTTTT.

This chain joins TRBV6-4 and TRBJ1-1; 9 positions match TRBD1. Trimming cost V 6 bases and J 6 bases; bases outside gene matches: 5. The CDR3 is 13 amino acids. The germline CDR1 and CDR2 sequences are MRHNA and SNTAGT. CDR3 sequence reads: CASRDRGGAEAFF. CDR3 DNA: TGTGCCAGCAGGGACAGGGGAGGGGCTGAAGCTTTCTTT.

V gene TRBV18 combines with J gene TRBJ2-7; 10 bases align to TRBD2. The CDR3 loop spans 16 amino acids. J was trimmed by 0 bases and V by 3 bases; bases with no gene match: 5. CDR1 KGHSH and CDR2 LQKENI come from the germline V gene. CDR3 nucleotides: TGTGCCAGCTCACCCCTGGCTAGCGGGAGCTCCTACGAGCAGTACTTC. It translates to CASSPLASGSSYEQYF.

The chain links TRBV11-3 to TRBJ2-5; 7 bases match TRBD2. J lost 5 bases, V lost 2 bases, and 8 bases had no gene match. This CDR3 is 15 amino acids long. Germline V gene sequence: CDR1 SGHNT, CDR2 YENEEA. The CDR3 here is CASSLRTRGGETQYF. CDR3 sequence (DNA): TGTGCCAGCAGCTTAAGGACTAGGGGAGGGGAGACCCAGTACTTC.

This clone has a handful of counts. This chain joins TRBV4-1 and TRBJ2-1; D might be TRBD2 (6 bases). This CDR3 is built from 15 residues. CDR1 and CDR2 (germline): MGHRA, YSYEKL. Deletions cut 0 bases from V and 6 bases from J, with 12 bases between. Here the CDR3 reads CASSQDTGVSNEQFF. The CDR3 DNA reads TGCGCCAGCAGCCAAGACACGGGGGTGTCCAATGAGCAGTTCTTC.

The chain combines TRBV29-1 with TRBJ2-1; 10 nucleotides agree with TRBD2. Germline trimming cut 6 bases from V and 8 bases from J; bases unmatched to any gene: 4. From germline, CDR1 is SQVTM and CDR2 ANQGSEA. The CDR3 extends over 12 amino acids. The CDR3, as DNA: TGCAGCGTGACTAGCGGGTACGATGAGCAGTTCTTC. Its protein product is CSVTSGYDEQFF.